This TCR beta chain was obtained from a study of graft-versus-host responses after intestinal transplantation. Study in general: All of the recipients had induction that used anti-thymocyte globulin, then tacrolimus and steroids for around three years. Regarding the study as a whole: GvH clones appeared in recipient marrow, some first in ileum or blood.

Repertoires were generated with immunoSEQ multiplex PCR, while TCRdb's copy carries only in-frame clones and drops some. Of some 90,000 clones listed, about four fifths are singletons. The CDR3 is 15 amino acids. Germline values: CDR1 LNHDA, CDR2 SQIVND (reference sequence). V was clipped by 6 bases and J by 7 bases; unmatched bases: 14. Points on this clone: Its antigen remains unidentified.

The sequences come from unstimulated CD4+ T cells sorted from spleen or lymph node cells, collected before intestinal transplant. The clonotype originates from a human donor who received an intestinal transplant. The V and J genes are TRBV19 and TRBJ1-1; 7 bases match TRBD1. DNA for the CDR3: TGTGCCAGTAGAGCTAGACAGGGAGCCACCAGTGAAGCTTTCTTT. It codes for CASRARQGATSEAFF. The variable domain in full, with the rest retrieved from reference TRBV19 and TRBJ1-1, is DGGITQSPKYLFRKEGQNVTLSCEQNLNHDAMYWYRQDPGQGLRLIYYSQIVNDFQKGDIAEGYSVSREKKESFPLTVTSAQKNPTAFYLCASRARQGATSEAFFGQGTRLTVV.